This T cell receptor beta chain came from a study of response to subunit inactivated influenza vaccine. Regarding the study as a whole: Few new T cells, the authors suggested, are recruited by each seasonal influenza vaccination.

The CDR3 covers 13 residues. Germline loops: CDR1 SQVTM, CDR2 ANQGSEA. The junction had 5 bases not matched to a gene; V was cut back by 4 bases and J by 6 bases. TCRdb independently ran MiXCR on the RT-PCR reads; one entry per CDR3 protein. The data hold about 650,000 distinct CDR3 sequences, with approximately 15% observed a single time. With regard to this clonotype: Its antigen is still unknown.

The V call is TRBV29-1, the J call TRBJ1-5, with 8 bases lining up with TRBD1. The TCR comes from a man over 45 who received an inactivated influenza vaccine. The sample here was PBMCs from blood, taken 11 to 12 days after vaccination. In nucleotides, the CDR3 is TGCAGCGTTGCCGGGACAGGTAGTCAGCCCCAGCATTTT. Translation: CSVAGTGSQPQHF.